This note documents a single TCR beta chain sequence. Measured with immunoSEQ multiplex PCR; TCRdb has only the in-frame clones, and not every one. This sample carries hundreds of thousands of clones, approximately 96% of them seen once, and the ten largest clones take less than 0.12%. CD8 cells regarded as naive lacked CD45RO, were positively chosen for CCR7, and omitted terminally differentiated effector memory CD45RA+ cells. The data belong to a study of shared clonotypes between healthy human individuals. This CDR3 has 15 residues. The germline V gene encodes CDR1 MGHRA and CDR2 YSYEKL. Germline trimming cut 3 bases from V and 1 base from J; bases unmatched to any gene: 4.

Specimen: naive CD8+ T cells sorted from blood. This TCR was sampled from a woman younger than 45 in good health. The chain links TRBV4-1 to TRBJ2-7; 9 bases are a match to TRBD2. CDR3 protein: CASSQGTSPSYEQYF. The DNA for the CDR3 is TGCGCCAGCAGCCAGGGGACTAGCCCTTCCTACGAGCAGTACTTC.